These 24 T cell receptor beta chains were sequenced from one sample in a study of cytomegalovirus exposure and HLA in healthy donors. PCR primers comprised 60 Vbeta and 13 Jbeta primers. The table came from immunoSEQ multiplex PCR; TCRdb's copy has only in-frame clones and leaves some out. The data hold some 100,000 clones, with 75% observed a single time. The sequencing input was PBMCs. These receptors were obtained from a woman in her late teens or twenties in good health and CMV-seropositive.

V and J are TRBV27 and TRBJ1-5; 7 nucleotides match TRBD1. V was pared by 5 bases and J by 4 bases, with 2 bases of the junction left unmatched. The CDR3 runs to 13 residues. CDR1 MNHEY and CDR2 SMNVEV come from the germline V gene (reference sequence). The DNA of the CDR3 is TGTGCCAGCAGTATACAGGGGAATCAGCCCCAGCATTTT. Residues: CASSIQGNQPQHF.

This clone was recorded a few times. The V gene is TRBV7-9, the J gene TRBJ2-1, with D possibly matching TRBD2 (5 bases). V lost 5 bases to trimming and J lost 2 bases, with 13 bases between them. The CDR3 runs to 15 residues. The germline CDR1 and CDR2 sequences are SEHNR and FQNEAQ (reference sequence). The CDR3 DNA reads as TGTGCCAGCAGCATAGAGGACTCGCCCTACAATGAGCAGTTCTTC. Encoded protein: CASSIEDSPYNEQFF.

The gene calls are TRBV5-4 and TRBJ2-5; D uncertain. Trimming left V 0 bases short and J 5 bases short, with 5 bases between. The germline gives CDR1 SGHNT, CDR2 YYREEE (reference sequence). There are 12 residues in the CDR3. CDR3 amino acids: CASSLVQETQYF. The CDR3 nucleotides are TGTGCCAGCAGCTTGGTCCAGGAGACCCAGTACTTC.

The chain employs TRBV2 and TRBJ1-1; 9 positions match TRBD1. Germline V gives CDR1 SNHLY, CDR2 FYNNEI. The CDR3 has 14 amino acids. The J segment lost 6 bases and the V segment lost 7 bases, leaving 9 bases of the junction unmatched. The CDR3 spells CASKIGQGFSEAFF. The CDR3, as DNA: TGTGCCAGCAAGATTGGACAGGGGTTCTCTGAAGCTTTCTTT. Full variable domain (outside the CDR3, taken from reference TRBV2 and TRBJ1-1): EPEVTQTPSHQVTQMGQEVILRCVPISNHLYFYWYRQILGQKVEFLVSFYNNEISEKSEIFDDQFSVERPDGSNFTLKIRSTKLEDSAMYFCASKIGQGFSEAFFGQGTRLTVV.

This sequence joins TRBV5-1 and TRBJ1-2; D is undetermined. The CDR3 has 14 residues. With 3 bases removed from V and 8 bases from J, the gap between germline ends came to 17 bases. Germline V gene sequence: CDR1 SGHRS, CDR2 YFSETQ. Written as DNA, the CDR3 is TGCGCCAGCAGCTCCCCCGCCCCGGGGAAGGGCTACACCTTC. Translating it yields CASSSPAPGKGYTF.

This chain links TRBV7-9 with TRBJ1-1, with 11 nucleotides matching TRBD1. V trimming: 1 base; J trimming: 5 bases; junction bases outside the gene matches: 3. Germline assignment: CDR1 SEHNR and CDR2 FQNEAQ (reference sequence). The CDR3 extends over 15 amino acids. The DNA for the CDR3 is TGTGCCAGCAGCTTAGGGACAGGGGGCCGGACTGAAGCTTTCTTT. Translating gives CASSLGTGGRTEAFF.

CDR3 residues: CASSPVGRELQETQYF. The CDR3 nucleotides are TGTGCCAGCAGTCCCGTAGGCAGGGAACTTCAAGAGACCCAGTACTTC. The chain employs TRBV27 and TRBJ2-5; tentatively, D is TRBD1 (5 bases). The CDR3 runs 16 residues. The V gene's germline CDR1 is MNHEY and CDR2 SMNVEV (reference sequence). V was shortened by 5 bases and J by 2 bases, with 18 bases between the two germline ends.

The V call is TRBV5-1, the J call TRBJ2-7, with D tentatively TRBD1 (6 bases). CDR1 and CDR2 (germline): SGHRS, YFSETQ. Trimming removed 4 bases from V and 2 bases from J, with 31 bases in between. The CDR3 extends over 20 amino acids. The CDR3 DNA sequence: TGCGCCAGCAGCCTGTGGGGCTTATCTGGGGGCCCTAGTGGTCCCTACGAGCAGTACTTC. It specifies CASSLWGLSGGPSGPYEQYF.

The chain uses TRBV7-2 and TRBJ1-4; D is possibly TRBD1 (5 bases). Germline CDR1 and CDR2: SGHTA and FQGNSA. Trimming cost V 1 base and J 8 bases, with 11 bases left between them. CDR3 length: 14 amino acids. The CDR3 DNA follows: TGTGCCAGCAGCTTAGGTCCAGGGTTAGAAAAACTGTTTTTT. Amino acids: CASSLGPGLEKLFF.

The chain recombines TRBV7-9 with TRBJ1-4, with D tentatively TRBD1 (5 bases). Germline V gene sequence: CDR1 SEHNR, CDR2 FQNEAQ (reference sequence). There are 16 residues in the CDR3. V lost 7 bases, J lost 4 bases, and 19 bases lay in between. The CDR3 bases are TGTGCCAGCAACCCCGGAGCTCAGGGCAATAATGAAAAACTGTTTTTT. It encodes CASNPGAQGNNEKLFF.

The chain carries TRBV28 and TRBJ2-1, with TRBD2 matching over 7 bases. Germline CDR1 and CDR2: MDHEN and SYDVKM. The CDR3 runs to 15 residues. V lost 4 bases to trimming and J lost 2 bases; unmatched junction nucleotides: 5. The CDR3, as DNA: TGTGCCAGCAGTTCTGTTGGACTAGCCTACAATGAGCAGTTCTTC. Residues: CASSSVGLAYNEQFF.

The V gene is TRBV7-2, the J gene TRBJ2-6; D uncertain. Between the trimmed V and J ends, which lost 5 bases and 0 bases, there was a span of 8 bases. The CDR3 length is 15 residues. Per the germline V gene, CDR1 is SGHTA and CDR2 is FQGNSA. The DNA for the CDR3 is TGTGCCAGCAGCGTTCAAAACTCTGGGGCCAACGTCCTGACTTTC. It is translated as CASSVQNSGANVLTF.

This chain links TRBV7-2 with TRBJ1-5, with a tentative D call TRBD1 (6 bases). CDR1 and CDR2 from the germline V gene are SGHTA and FQGNSA. This CDR3 is 13 amino acids long. The germline V and J ends were trimmed by 4 bases and 5 bases, with 9 bases remaining between them. CDR3 bases: TGTGCCAGCAGCTCCACAGGGCATCAGCCCCAGCATTTT. Translation: CASSSTGHQPQHF.

The rearrangement joins TRBV4-1 to TRBJ2-2; D possibly corresponds to TRBD2 (7 bases). Between the trimmed V and J ends, which lost 4 bases and 4 bases, there was a span of 13 bases. CDR1 is MGHRA and CDR2 is YSYEKL in the germline V gene. The CDR3 runs 15 residues. CDR3 in DNA: TGCGCCAGCAGCCGACTGGGAGGGGGCACCGGGGAGCTGTTTTTT. Translation gives CASSRLGGGTGELFF.

This clone was detected only once. The J gene is TRBJ2-3, the V gene TRBV7-2; D remains unclear. The CDR3 loop spans 11 amino acids. Trimming left V 6 bases short and J 5 bases short, with 6 bases between. Per the germline V gene, CDR1 is SGHTA and CDR2 is FQGNSA. The DNA of the CDR3 is TGTGCCAGCAGTTACGGAGATACGCAGTATTTT. Its protein is CASSYGDTQYF.

CDR3 loop: CASSFLGDRAYGYTF. The DNA of the CDR3 is TGTGCCAGCAGTTTCCTGGGGGACAGGGCCTATGGCTACACCTTC. This chain connects TRBV27 to TRBJ1-2, with 9 positions matching TRBD1. The ends lost 3 bases at V and 4 bases at J; junction bases unmatched: 6. This CDR3 comprises 15 residues. Germline values: CDR1 MNHEY, CDR2 SMNVEV (reference sequence).

The rearrangement links TRBV6-5 to TRBJ1-2; 9 bases fit TRBD1. Trimming took 1 base from V and 6 from J; bases not matched to a gene: 3. From germline, CDR1 is MNHEY and CDR2 SVGAGI. The CDR3 extends over 14 amino acids. The CDR3 DNA follows: TGTGCCAGCAGTTACTTCCGGACAGGGGATGGCTACACCTTC. This gives the protein CASSYFRTGDGYTF.

J is TRBJ1-2 and V is TRBV6-5; tentative D call: TRBD1 (5 bases). This CDR3 region has 14 residues. Trimming removed 0 bases from V and 4 bases from J, with 9 bases in between. Germline CDR1 is MNHEY and CDR2 is SVGAGI. DNA for the CDR3: TGTGCCAGCAGTTACTCTTGGGACTCCTATGGCTACACCTTC. As protein: CASSYSWDSYGYTF.

The chain couples TRBV27 to TRBJ2-1, with a tentative D call TRBD2 (5 bases). V shed 4 bases and J shed 7 bases, with 14 bases lying between them. Germline V gene data show CDR1 as MNHEY and CDR2 as SMNVEV (reference sequence). CDR3 length equals 14 residues. The CDR3 coding sequence is TGTGCCAGCAGTTGGGAGTTCTCCGAGAATGAGCAGTTCTTC. Amino acid sequence: CASSWEFSENEQFF.

V usage is TRBV18 and J usage is TRBJ2-1; TRBD1 is a possible D gene (7 bases). This CDR3 is built from 16 residues. Between the trimmed V and J ends, which lost 0 bases and 3 bases, there was a span of 12 bases. The germline CDR1 and CDR2 sequences are KGHSH and LQKENI. The CDR3 DNA sequence: TGTGCCAGCTCACCACCCGGCCAGGGGGGCTACAATGAGCAGTTCTTC. This sequence encodes CASSPPGQGGYNEQFF.

V usage is TRBV4-1 and J usage is TRBJ2-7; the D gene is possibly TRBD2 (5 bases). CDR3 length: 13 amino acids. Trimming shortened V by 1 base and J by 7 bases, and 11 bases separated the two germline ends. Per germline, CDR1 MGHRA and CDR2 YSYEKL. The CDR3 sequence is CASSQAGFREQYF. In DNA form, the CDR3 reads TGCGCCAGCAGCCAAGCGGGGTTTAGGGAGCAGTACTTC.

The V call is TRBV7-3, the J call TRBJ2-2; TRBD1 matches at 8 bases. The CDR3 totals 14 residues. CDR1 SGHTA and CDR2 FQGTGA come from the germline V gene. V lost 5 bases to trimming and J lost 6 bases; unmatched junction nucleotides: 5. The CDR3, as DNA: TGTGCCAGCAGCCGACAGGGGAGCGCCGGGGAGCTGTTTTTT. The encoded protein is CASSRQGSAGELFF.

The chain couples TRBV5-1 to TRBJ2-7, with 8 bases aligning to TRBD2. The CDR3 sequence is 13 residues long. Trimming at V came to 5 bases and at J to 3 bases, leaving 4 bases not matched to a gene. Germline V CDR1 and CDR2: SGHRS, YFSETQ. This chain's CDR3 is CASSIGTSYEQYF. CDR3 in DNA: TGCGCCAGCAGTATCGGGACTAGCTACGAGCAGTACTTC.

The chain couples TRBV7-9 to TRBJ1-2, with a tentative D call TRBD1 (5 bases). The CDR3 sequence is 13 residues long. V gave up 0 bases and J gave up 8 bases, with 10 bases separating them. The V gene's germline CDR1 is SEHNR and CDR2 FQNEAQ (reference sequence). CDR3 residues: CASSLAGQGGYTF. In DNA, the CDR3 is TGTGCCAGCAGCTTAGCGGGTCAGGGAGGCTACACCTTC.